This TCR beta chain comes out of a study of blood T cell repertoires in COVID-19. Data came from immunoSEQ multiplex PCR; TCRdb stores just in-frame clones and leaves some out. This table has 200,000 to 250,000 clones, 70% to 90% appearing once. CDR1 is SGHTA and CDR2 is FQGNSA in the germline V gene. V shed 3 bases and J shed 2 bases, with 13 bases lying between them. The CDR3 extends over 16 amino acids. Sequenced input: PBMCs or T cells enriched from blood (not recorded which). The V gene is TRBV7-2, the J gene TRBJ2-2, with D possibly matching TRBD2 (6 bases). This clonotype originated in a woman aged 50 to 65 in a cohort exposed to, infected with or recovered from COVID-19 (not recorded which). The CDR3 nucleotides are TGTGCCAGCAGCTTCCGGGCGGGGCCCAACACCGGGGAGCTGTTTTTT. Translated: CASSFRAGPNTGELFF.